This record looks at one T cell receptor beta chain sequence and its context. Its antigen is not yet known. Base qualities are not at hand, and no much larger clone is one base apart. These data come from a study of PD-L1 blockade in urothelial cancer (dated by TCRdb to 2016 to 2017). About the investigation overall: All patients started therapy at some point between 2014 and 2016 and received atezolizumab 1,200 mg intravenously every 3 weeks. In the same patients, whole exome sequencing and RNA sequencing of pretreatment tumors were performed in addition to TCR sequencing. Pretreatment tumor samples, along with matched peripheral blood collected serially before and after atezolizumab treatment, underwent TCR sequencing. Durable clinical benefit was achieved by nine patients but not by the remaining 20. Blood samples were analyzed at 3 weeks after treatment start (second dose) and at 6 weeks after treatment start. Pretreatment blood TCR-seq was available for 30 or so patients, at least one posttreatment blood collection was obtained for about 24 patients, and tumor TCR-seq was available for about 24 patients. An exploratory multi-omic analysis was conducted of the somatic, immune and clinical correlates of response to PD-L1 blockade with atezolizumab in urothelial cancer. Patients had an ECOG performance status of 0 or 1 and had received between 0 and 3 prior chemotherapy regimens. Durable clinical benefit meant progression-free survival longer than 6 months, and TCR features were also tested against progression-free and overall survival. Blood samples gave median yields of around 140,000 T cells and over 80,000 unique TCRs, along with a median clonality of approximately 0.084. About 85% of the roughly 30 patients were males with bladder-origin urothelial cancer, and about 65% of the roughly 30 reported a prior smoking history. Overall study results and their limits: Because the sample size was small (n of about 29) and many exploratory analyses were performed, the results are intended to be hypothesis-generating. Among patients with durable benefit, tumor-associated TCR clones showed greater expansion in peripheral blood 3 weeks after treatment started (n = 22, p = 0.022). A pretreatment peripheral blood TCR clonality below the median was linked to improved progression-free and overall survival.

The meaning of the sample's time point label: peripheral blood 6 weeks after treatment start. A cohort of about 30 patients with locally advanced or metastatic urothelial carcinoma, treated at Memorial Sloan Kettering on a trial protocol, was included. Peripheral blood mononuclear cells were collected pretreatment and during treatment, with between 1 and 8 total time points obtained per patient. The Qiagen DNeasy Blood extraction kit was used to purify genomic DNA from total PBMCs and tumor samples. PBMCs were collected pretreatment and during treatment, and were isolated and stored as previously described. Synthetic TCR analog templates were spiked into each PCR so that absolute template abundance could be estimated from read counts. The immunoSEQ assay was used to amplify TCRbeta CDR3 regions from genomic DNA with bias-controlled V and J gene primers. Rearranged TCRbeta segments were sequenced at approximately 20X coverage. The published analysis was carried out like this. Sequencing errors were corrected by clustering and CDR3s were annotated against IMGT to assign V, D and J genes. Out-of-frame and stop-codon sequences were excluded, and only productive TCRbeta rearrangements were used in downstream analyses. To compute clonality, Shannon entropy was normalized by the log of the number of unique productive sequences and then subtracted from one. Fisher's exact test with Benjamini-Hochberg correction, using a cutoff of adjusted p below 0.01, was how clones that differed between time points or between blood and tumor were identified. TCRdb's version of the immuneACCESS table is confined to in-frame rearrangements and falls short of the full clone set. An unresolved V gene accounts for under half of the shortfall where checked; the remainder is of unknown origin. The V and J calls and clone size were taken over from that table, and D and trimming were inferred from the DNA. The sample includes over 40,000 clones, with roughly 84% observed a single time. The ten largest clones take up 2% to 3% of the sample.

CDR1 SGHNT and CDR2 YENEEA are derived from the germline V gene. The CDR3 sequence holds 17 residues, the cysteine and phenylalanine included. The DNA shown is the 51-base CDR3, in frame from base 1. For this chain, trimming is 2 bases at the V end and 3 bases at the J end, and the number of junction bases without a gene match is 8. The chain couples TRBV11-3 to TRBJ2-1; 9 bases in the middle match TRBD2. The sequenced sample was PBMCs, obtained around atezolizumab (anti-PD-L1) treatment. This clonotype was sampled from a man in his 70s with urothelial cancer. The base sequence is TGTGCCAGCAGCTTATATGGGTCTAGCGGGGACTACAATGAGCAGTTCTTC. It specifies CASSLYGSSGDYNEQFF.